This T cell receptor (beta chain) was found in a study of brain T cells in children with intractable seizures. Study-wide results and limits: Absence of clones before surgery may stem from lower sequencing depth.

CDR1 is KGHSH and CDR2 is LQKENI in the germline V gene. The V gene lost 0 bases and the J gene lost 1 base, with 15 bases spanning the gap. This CDR3 is built from 17 residues. Concerning this clone itself: Its specificity is unknown.

Only cases whose brain tissue showed the highest T cell transcript signatures were sequenced. Patients received at least one anti-epileptic drug before surgery. The repertoire was sequenced with immunoSEQ multiplex PCR; TCRdb's copy has only in-frame clones and lacks some. The top ten hold around 6.6% of the sample, which has fewer than 25,000 clones, 85% to 95% seen once. The starting material was peripheral blood, obtained at surgery. This TCR derives from a boy between 5 and 17 years old with focal cortical dysplasia and intractable seizures. V and J are TRBV18 and TRBJ1-1; maybe TRBD1 (5 bases). The CDR3 bases are TGTGCCAGCTCACCACCAGAAACGGGACTCTCGAACACTGAAGCTTTCTTT. Residues: CASSPPETGLSNTEAFF. Based on the CDR3 plus reference TRBV18 and TRBJ1-1, the full variable domain is NAGVMQNPRHLVRRRGQEARLRCSPMKGHSHVYWYRQLPEEGLKFMVYLQKENIIDESGMPKERFSAEFPKEGPSILRIQQVVRGDSAAYFCASSPPETGLSNTEAFFGQGTRLTVV.